This T cell receptor (beta chain) is drawn from a study of blood T cell repertoires in COVID-19. The overall study: Sites in the United States, Italy and Spain provided acute and convalescent COVID-19 samples.

The V and J ends lost 0 bases and 5 bases respectively, with 14 bases between them. The CDR3 covers 15 residues. Germline V lookup: CDR1 SGHNT, CDR2 YYREEE (reference sequence). In the source study's methods: The authors estimated nucleated cell counts from reference gene primer amplification. Assay used: immunoSEQ multiplex PCR; TCRdb lists only in-frame clones, some missing. V and J calls and clone size follow that table, whereas D and trimming were derived from the DNA. The table shows 140,000 to 150,000 clones, with around nine tenths occurring only once. The chain couples TRBV5-4 to TRBJ1-2; a weak D match, TRBD1 (6 bases). Sample: peripheral blood. This sequence was found in a woman in her 50s with acute or convalescent COVID-19. CDR3 sequence (DNA): TGTGCCAGCAGCTTGGATGGGGGCGGCTCTTATGGCTACACCTTC. This encodes CASSLDGGGSYGYTF.